This T cell receptor beta chain was identified in a study of tumor-infiltrating lymphocytes in primary liver carcinoma. The length of the CDR3 is 14 residues. CDR1 is SGHNT, CDR2 YENEEA, per germline. It was from approximately 20-30 mg of unsorted bulk tissue that RNA and DNA were co-extracted. With around 490 ng total RNA as template and a constant-region primer, TCR beta cDNA was made. Libraries covering TCR beta were generated through three nested multiplex PCR rounds (using a slightly modified ARM-PCR). Running 9 to 11 cycles apiece, the first two PCR rounds relied on TRBV1-TRBV30 forward primers together with a C-beta reverse primer. TCRdb re-analysed the multiplex PCR reads in MiXCR, keeping a single row per CDR3 protein. The sample includes 99,000 or so distinct CDR3 sequences, around 83% of them seen just once. This clonotype was seen a single time. Mismatch with germline at one junction end may stem from a read error.

The chain combines TRBV11-3 with TRBJ2-1; no clear D gene. This TCR came from a middle-aged man with primary liver carcinoma and hepatitis B virus infection. Sequences were obtained from liver tumor tissue from sampling region 3. Subset reported: tumor region T3, left-lateral pole. The CDR3 loop is CVSSLEVSNNERFF. CDR3 sequence (DNA): TGTGTCAGTAGCTTAGAGGTCAGCAATAATGAGCGGTTCTTC.